This T cell receptor (beta chain) was recovered during a study of blood T cell repertoires in COVID-19. The wider study: The United States, Italy and Spain provided the acute and convalescent COVID-19 samples.

Original processing methods: Reference gene primer amplification gave estimated nucleated cell counts. Repertoires were generated with immunoSEQ multiplex PCR, while TCRdb's copy carries only in-frame clones and drops some. V, J and clone size derive from that table, while D and trimming were established from the DNA sequence. The sample lists about 290,000 clones, about 90% occurring once. During active infection, Seattle patients enrolled and were then monitored through disease. Trimming took off 6 bases at V and 2 bases at J, with 17 bases between the two ends. Per germline, CDR1 MNHEY and CDR2 SMNVEV (reference sequence). The CDR3 is made up of 15 amino acids.

Sequencing was performed on peripheral blood. The chain recombines TRBV27 with TRBJ2-7, with a possible D match to TRBD2 (5 bases). This receptor was taken from a woman under 40 with COVID-19, enrolled during active disease. The CDR3 here is CASRLNRGFPYEQYF. CDR3 DNA: TGTGCCAGCAGGCTAAATCGGGGTTTCCCCTACGAGCAGTACTTC.